This is a list of T cell receptor beta chains from one sample in a study of response to subunit inactivated influenza vaccine. Each CDR3 protein is one row after TCRdb ran MiXCR on the RT-PCR reads. The profile shows about 580,000 distinct CDR3 sequences, around 13% of them singletons. The material sequenced was PBMCs from blood, taken 12 days after vaccination. The receptors here all came from a man aged 50-60 years who received an inactivated influenza vaccine. Both conserved end residues are part of each CDR3. D genes are given only for firm matches. The listing skips clone size in some rows; elsewhere it reads once, few, many or a size class.

>.|TRBV5-7|.|TRBJ2-1
CASSRSALGNEQFF
TGTGCCAGCAGCCGTAGCGCTTTAGGCAATGAGCAGTTCTTC
>.|TRBV7-9|TRBD2|TRBJ2-3
CASSEGTSSTDTQYF
TGTGCCAGCAGCGAGGGGACTAGTTCCACAGATACGCAGTATTTT
>few|TRBV10-3|TRBD2|TRBJ2-1
CATSGRGDEQFF
TGTGCCACCAGCGGGAGGGGAGATGAGCAGTTCTTC
>.|TRBV5-1|.|TRBJ2-5
CASSLEDSLRETQYF
TGCGCCAGCAGCCTGGAGGACAGCCTGCGGGAGACCCAGTACTTC
>.|TRBV6-5|.|TRBJ2-5
CASSTYYRVAETQYF
TGTGCCAGCAGTACTTACTACAGGGTGGCGGAGACCCAGTACTTC
>few|TRBV5-8|.|TRBJ2-3
CASSFVNPDTQYF
TGTGCCAGCAGCTTCGTGAATCCAGATACGCAGTATTTT
>few|TRBV27|TRBD2|TRBJ2-3
CASSLRGLAALGDTQYF
TGTGCCAGCAGTTTAAGGGGTCTAGCGGCACTCGGGGATACGCAGTATTTT
>.|TRBV7-9|.|TRBJ2-5
CASRILMGGLGETQYF
TGTGCCAGCAGGATCCTAATGGGTGGCCTGGGCGAGACCCAGTACTTC
>.|TRBV7-2|.|TRBJ2-3
CASSLVGQGASLRYF
.
>.|TRBV4-2|TRBD2|TRBJ2-3
CASSPSGTPGLAKSTDTQYF
TGTGCCAGCAGCCCCTCCGGGACTCCTGGACTAGCGAAAAGCACAGATACGCAGTATTTT
>.|TRBV7-2|.|TRBJ2-3
CASTGAGATDTQYF
TGTGCCAGCACCGGAGCCGGGGCGACAGATACGCAGTATTTT
>few|TRBV4-2|TRBD1|TRBJ1-5
CASSPETGPKQPQHF
TGTGCCAGCAGCCCAGAGACAGGGCCCAAGCAGCCCCAGCATTTT
>few|TRBV3-1|TRBD2|TRBJ2-1
CASSQERGTSGTNPYNEQFF
TGTGCCAGCAGCCAAGAGAGGGGTACAAGCGGGACTAATCCCTACAATGAGCAGTTCTTC
>.|TRBV9|.|TRBJ2-2
CASSVFGGELFF
TGTGCCAGCAGCGTATTTGGCGGGGAGCTGTTTTTT
>many|TRBV29-1|.|TRBJ2-5
CSGRAVETQYF
TGCAGCGGCAGGGCGGTAGAGACCCAGTACTTC
>.|TRBV29-1|.|TRBJ2-1
CSGGLNNEQFF
TGCAGCGGGGGACTGAACAATGAGCAGTTCTTC
>few|TRBV4-2|.|TRBJ2-5
CASSQSNNQETQYF
TGTGCCAGCAGCCAAAGCAACAACCAAGAGACCCAGTACTTC
>few|TRBV24-1|.|TRBJ1-2
CATSDRSGMGSYTF
TGTGCCACCAGTGATCGGTCAGGGATGGGGAGCTACACCTTC
>.|TRBV12-3/TRBV12-4|TRBD2|TRBJ2-5
CASSSTGTSGGETQYF
TGTGCCAGCAGTTCGACCGGGACTAGCGGGGGGGAGACCCAGTACTTC
>.|TRBV7-8|.|TRBJ2-5
CASSWGGPLETQYF
TGTGCCAGCAGCTGGGGGGGCCCTTTAGAGACCCAGTACTTC
>.|TRBV18|.|TRBJ2-6
CASSPRRAEIFSGANVLTF
TGTGCCAGCTCACCACGCCGGGCCGAAATTTTCTCTGGGGCCAACGTCCTGACTTTC
>.|TRBV7-2|TRBD1|TRBJ1-2
CASSLPSRGQANYGYTF
TGTGCCAGCAGCCTCCCTTCAAGGGGACAGGCTAACTATGGCTACACCTTC
>many|TRBV10-1|.|TRBJ2-7
CASSEGDGSYEQYF
TGCGCCAGCAGTGAGGGGGACGGCTCCTACGAGCAGTACTTC
>few|TRBV11-2|.|TRBJ2-1
CASSLNPMGRDEQFF
TGTGCCAGCAGCCTGAACCCGATGGGACGTGACGAGCAGTTCTTC
>many|TRBV2|TRBD1|TRBJ2-5
CASSDPIRRQGAQETQYF
TGTGCCAGCAGTGATCCTATTCGACGACAGGGGGCTCAAGAGACCCAGTACTTC
>few|TRBV5-1|TRBD2|TRBJ2-5
CASSWELAGGETQYF
TGCGCCAGCAGCTGGGAACTAGCGGGAGGAGAGACCCAGTACTTC
>few|TRBV19|.|TRBJ2-4
CASSHKWAGNIQYF
TGTGCCAGTAGCCATAAATGGGCTGGAAACATTCAGTACTTC
>few|TRBV3-1|.|TRBJ2-2
CASSPNLVNTGELFF
TGTGCCAGCAGCCCGAATTTGGTCAACACCGGGGAGCTGTTTTTT
>many|TRBV28|TRBD1|TRBJ1-4
CASSPDREHEKLFF
TGTGCCAGCAGCCCGGACAGGGAACATGAAAAACTGTTTTTT
>few|TRBV7-2|TRBD2|TRBJ2-2
CASSPFPWRELTGELFF
TGTGCCAGCAGCCCCTTCCCCTGGCGGGAGCTCACCGGGGAGCTGTTTTTT
>.|TRBV7-3|.|TRBJ2-1
CASSGGGPPNEQFF
TGTGCCAGCAGCGGAGGGGGACCCCCCAATGAGCAGTTCTTC